A single sample gave rise to the 22 T cell receptor beta chains below, sequenced in a study of blood T cell repertoires in COVID-19. Libraries were prepared by immunoSEQ multiplex PCR; TCRdb keeps only in-frame clonotypes and omits some of them. This table has about 190,000 clones, about 86% appearing once. The specimen was peripheral blood. These receptors originate from a woman in her 30s with active or convalescent COVID-19.

The chain employs TRBV19 and TRBJ1-4; D ambiguous. The CDR3 extends over 14 amino acids. From germline, CDR1 is LNHDA and CDR2 SQIVND (reference sequence). V was clipped by 3 bases and J by 4 bases, with 9 bases between them. CDR3 sequence: CASSIGRNNEKLFF. The CDR3 nucleotides are TGTGCCAGTAGTATCGGCAGGAATAATGAAAAACTGTTTTTT.

In its sample, this clone was seen once. V usage is TRBV6-5 and J usage is TRBJ1-1, with D possibly being TRBD1 (5 bases). Trimming stripped 2 bases from V and 6 bases from J, with 16 bases between. Germline values: CDR1 MNHEY, CDR2 SVGAGI. The CDR3 has 15 amino acids. The CDR3 sequence: CASSYSRGGIPEAFF. The CDR3 coding sequence is TGTGCCAGCAGTTACAGCCGGGGGGGAATCCCTGAAGCTTTCTTT.

This chain joins TRBV18 and TRBJ2-2, with a tentative D call TRBD1 (5 bases). The V end was cut by 3 bases, the J end by 4 bases, with 15 bases between. Per the germline V gene, CDR1 is KGHSH and CDR2 is LQKENI. The CDR3 totals 16 residues. CDR3 nucleotide sequence: TGTGCCAGCTCACCGACGCTAGGGGAATCCACCGGGGAGCTGTTTTTT. It yields the protein CASSPTLGESTGELFF.

Here the CDR3 DNA reads TGTGCCAGTAGTTCGAGCGGGAGGGCTGAAGAGACCCAGTACTTC. Amino acid sequence: CASSSSGRAEETQYF. This chain connects TRBV19 to TRBJ2-5; 10 bases align to TRBD2. V lost 5 bases to trimming and J lost 3 bases; unmatched junction nucleotides: 6. Germline loops: CDR1 LNHDA, CDR2 SQIVND (reference sequence). The CDR3 spans 15 residues. Full variable domain (missing parts from reference TRBV19 and TRBJ2-5): DGGITQSPKYLFRKEGQNVTLSCEQNLNHDAMYWYRQDPGQGLRLIYYSQIVNDFQKGDIAEGYSVSREKKESFPLTVTSAQKNPTAFYLCASSSSGRAEETQYFGPGTRLLVL.

The genes are TRBV18 and TRBJ1-1; 7 bases align to TRBD1. The CDR3 loop spans 17 amino acids. Unmatched junction bases numbered 11, after V lost 3 bases and J lost 1 base. The germline gives CDR1 KGHSH, CDR2 LQKENI. In nucleotides, the CDR3 is TGTGCCAGCTCACCGTACGACTGGACAGGAGGGAACACTGAAGCTTTCTTT. Residues: CASSPYDWTGGNTEAFF.

The chain links TRBV2 to TRBJ2-1, with no clear D. The CDR3 runs to 10 residues. Trimming left V 5 bases short and J 8 bases short, with 4 bases between. Germline V gene data show CDR1 as SNHLY and CDR2 as FYNNEI. The CDR3 sequence is CASSQYEQFF. Here the CDR3 DNA reads TGTGCCAGCAGTCAGTATGAGCAGTTCTTC.

The chain couples TRBV4-1 to TRBJ2-3; TRBD2 matches at 11 bases. The CDR3 consists of 17 residues. From germline, CDR1 is MGHRA and CDR2 YSYEKL. The J segment lost 3 bases and the V segment lost 0 bases, leaving 5 bases of the junction unmatched. For the CDR3, the DNA is TGCGCCAGCAGCCAAGATTTTGGGACTAGCGGAACAGATACGCAGTATTTT. Its translation: CASSQDFGTSGTDTQYF.

This rearrangement joins TRBV2 to TRBJ2-1; D remains ambiguous. The CDR3 is 12 amino acids. V shed 4 bases and J shed 7 bases, with 8 bases lying between them. Germline V gene lookup returns CDR1 SNHLY and CDR2 FYNNEI. In DNA form, the CDR3 reads TGTGCCAGCAGTGTTACCAGGAATGAGCAGTTCTTC. Its protein product is CASSVTRNEQFF. The full variable domain, its missing parts supplied by reference TRBV2 and TRBJ2-1, is EPEVTQTPSHQVTQMGQEVILRCVPISNHLYFYWYRQILGQKVEFLVSFYNNEISEKSEIFDDQFSVERPDGSNFTLKIRSTKLEDSAMYFCASSVTRNEQFFGPGTRLTVL.

The rearrangement uses TRBV12-3 or TRBV12-4 and TRBJ2-1; D remains unclear. With 6 bases removed from V and 4 bases from J, the gap between germline ends came to 10 bases. The length of the CDR3 is 13 residues. CDR3 residues: CASSAAEYNEQFF. The CDR3, as DNA: TGTGCCAGCAGCGCCGCGGAGTACAATGAGCAGTTCTTC.

The V call is TRBV24-1, the J call TRBJ2-1, with 9 positions matching TRBD1. The CDR3 has 17 amino acids. Germline CDR1 is KGHDR and CDR2 is SFDVKD. V lost 4 bases and J lost 0; bases outside the gene matches: 6. Here the CDR3 reads CATSDPSTGGSYNEQFF. For the CDR3, the DNA is TGTGCCACCAGTGACCCGTCGACAGGGGGCTCCTACAATGAGCAGTTCTTC.

J is TRBJ2-7 and V is TRBV7-6; D is possibly TRBD1 (5 bases). The CDR3 is 13 residues long. With 6 bases removed from V and 3 bases from J, the gap between germline ends came to 12 bases. CDR1 and CDR2 from the germline V gene are SGHVS and FNYEAQ. The CDR3: CASSFGDSYEQYF. CDR3 DNA: TGTGCCAGCAGTTTTGGAGACAGCTACGAGCAGTACTTC.

The CDR3 sequence is CASSQLIWVSGHETTANYGYTF. The CDR3 DNA reads as TGCGCCAGCAGCCAACTTATATGGGTGTCCGGACACGAAACAACAGCTAACTATGGCTACACCTTC. This chain joins TRBV4-1 and TRBJ1-2; D possibly corresponds to TRBD1 (5 bases). V shed 2 bases and J shed 0 bases, with 31 bases lying between them. The CDR3 loop spans 22 amino acids. Per the germline V gene, CDR1 is MGHRA and CDR2 is YSYEKL.

The V call is TRBV29-1, the J call TRBJ2-3, with no clear D. The CDR3 extends over 13 amino acids. Germline CDR1 and CDR2: SQVTM and ANQGSEA. V gave up 5 bases and J gave up 0 bases, with 9 bases separating them. The CDR3 region is CSVTEISTDTQYF. The CDR3 DNA reads as TGCAGCGTTACGGAGATAAGCACAGATACGCAGTATTTT.

The CDR3 reads CASSQSPTGISTNEKLFF. The CDR3 DNA is TGTGCCAGCAGCCAATCCCCGACAGGGATCTCAACTAATGAAAAACTGTTTTTT. The genes are TRBV3-1 (or the pseudogene TRBV3-2) and TRBJ1-4, with 7 bases matching TRBD1. V was pared by 2 bases and J by 0 bases, with 9 bases of the junction left unmatched. CDR3 length: 18 residues. Germline assignment: CDR1 LGHDT and CDR2 YNNKEL (reference sequence).

This chain joins TRBV28 and TRBJ1-5; 9 bases line up with TRBD1. The germline gives CDR1 MDHEN, CDR2 SYDVKM. V shed 7 bases, J shed 0 bases, and the junction held 13 bases outside the gene matches. The CDR3 loop spans 18 amino acids. In DNA form, the CDR3 reads TGTGCCAGCATTAGGGGCGGGACAGGGCTTTATAGCAATCAGCCCCAGCATTTT. This encodes CASIRGGTGLYSNQPQHF.

This clone was observed once. The chain carries TRBV30 and TRBJ2-2, with D unclear. Deletions cut 3 bases from V and 1 base from J, with 6 bases between. Germline V gene lookup returns CDR1 GTSNPN and CDR2 SVGIG (reference sequence). The CDR3 loop spans 13 amino acids. The CDR3 DNA is TGTGCCTGGAGAAGACAGAACACCGGGGAGCTGTTTTTT. Translation gives CAWRRQNTGELFF.

V usage is TRBV5-1 and J usage is TRBJ2-1; D is uncertain. This CDR3 is built from 15 residues. V gave up 0 bases and J gave up 8 bases, with 15 bases separating them. Germline V lookup: CDR1 SGHRS, CDR2 YFSETQ. The CDR3 DNA reads TGCGCCAGCAGCTTGGGGGTCTTCCTGGGCGATGAGCAGTTCTTC. Its protein is CASSLGVFLGDEQFF.

This rearrangement joins TRBV6-5 to TRBJ1-2; D unresolved. The CDR3 runs to 13 residues. Trimming left V 5 bases short and J 6 bases short, with 13 bases between. The germline V gene has CDR1 MNHEY and CDR2 SVGAGI. The CDR3 here is CASSPRSPHGYTF. In DNA, the CDR3 is TGTGCCAGCAGTCCTCGGTCACCCCATGGCTACACCTTC.

The rearrangement uses TRBV7-6 and TRBJ1-6; 9 nucleotides agree with TRBD1. The CDR3 has 15 amino acids. Trimming removed 5 bases from V and 10 bases from J; junction bases left unmatched: 9. Per germline, CDR1 SGHVS and CDR2 FNYEAQ. The CDR3 region has the DNA TGTGCCAGCAGCCCCGGGACAGGGATCGGATCACCCCTCCACTTT. Residues: CASSPGTGIGSPLHF.

The rearrangement links TRBV28 to TRBJ2-3; TRBD1 is a possible D gene (5 bases). V lost 9 bases, J lost 2 bases, and 12 bases lay in between. The CDR3 is 13 amino acids. Germline V gene lookup returns CDR1 MDHEN and CDR2 SYDVKM. This chain's CDR3 is CASSTAPTDTQYF. In DNA, the CDR3 is TGTGCCAGTTCGACAGCCCCCACAGATACGCAGTATTTT.

The J gene is TRBJ1-3, the V gene TRBV18; tentative D call: TRBD1 (6 bases). CDR1 is KGHSH and CDR2 is LQKENI in the germline V gene. Trimming removed 8 bases from V and 1 base from J, with 9 bases in between. This CDR3 spans 13 amino acids. The CDR3 protein is CASTTGSGNTIYF. CDR3 nucleotide sequence: TGTGCCAGCACTACAGGGTCTGGAAACACCATATATTTT.

The V call is TRBV5-1, the J call TRBJ2-5; 10 nucleotides match TRBD1. The junction had 10 bases not matched to a gene; V was cut back by 0 bases and J by 8 bases. Germline V gene data show CDR1 as SGHRS and CDR2 as YFSETQ. The CDR3 extends over 16 amino acids. This CDR3 reads CASSLAPTGGRRTQYF. CDR3 coding DNA: TGCGCCAGCAGCTTGGCTCCGACAGGGGGCCGGAGAACCCAGTACTTC.